Each of the 25 T cell receptor beta chains below was sequenced from the same sample in a study of T cells after somatic rescue of genetic block (dated by TCRdb to 2019 to 2021). The method behind the library was the immunoSEQ multiplex PCR assay. In its TCRdb copy, this immuneACCESS table keeps in-frame sequences only and misses some clones. Where compared with another copy, unresolved V genes explain less than half of these, and the others have no known cause. Counted in this sample were roughly 65,000 clones; approximately 90% of them appeared once. The ten biggest clones cover just under 3% of the sample. The sequenced material came from peripheral blood mononuclear cells (PBMCs). These receptors originate from a man aged 35 to 55.

DNA for the CDR3: TGTGCCAGCAGCCCTGGGACTTCGGAGCAGTTCTTC. Translated: CASSPGTSEQFF. The V gene is TRBV6-4, the J gene TRBJ2-1; possible D gene TRBD2, 6 bases. This CDR3 spans 12 amino acids. Trimming took off 6 bases at V and 10 bases at J, with 13 bases between the two ends. In germline, CDR1 is MRHNA, CDR2 SNTAGT.

This sequence joins TRBV18 and TRBJ2-2; TRBD1 agrees at 9 bases. CDR3 length: 14 amino acids. The germline gives CDR1 KGHSH, CDR2 LQKENI. Trimming cost V 3 bases and J 6 bases; bases outside gene matches: 2. In nucleotides, the CDR3 is TGTGCCAGCTCACCGAGACAGGGGGCCGGGGAGCTGTTTTTT. Translated: CASSPRQGAGELFF.

The CDR3: CAIRFGHLNYGYTF. CDR3 nucleotide sequence: TGTGCCATCAGGTTTGGACATCTGAACTATGGCTACACCTTC. The V and J genes are TRBV10-3 and TRBJ1-2; tentatively, D is TRBD1 (5 bases). Germline assignment: CDR1 ENHRY and CDR2 SYGVKD. This CDR3 is 14 amino acids long. V lost 6 bases and J lost 2, with 13 bases in between.

V is TRBV5-5 and J is TRBJ2-3; D perhaps matches TRBD1 (5 bases). The CDR3 runs 16 residues. V was trimmed by 3 bases and J by 6 bases, leaving 20 bases between them. CDR1 and CDR2 (germline): SGHKS, YYEKEE (reference sequence). CDR3 residues: CASSSQGARLGDTQYF. The CDR3, as DNA: TGTGCCAGCAGCTCCCAAGGGGCGCGGCTAGGGGATACGCAGTATTTT.

The genes are TRBV11-1 and TRBJ1-4; D gene uncertain. This CDR3 region has 13 residues. CDR1 SGHAT and CDR2 FQDESV come from the germline V gene (reference sequence). V lost 3 bases and J lost 5, with 7 bases in between. The CDR3 is CASSFISNEKLFF. CDR3 bases: TGTGCCAGCAGCTTCATTTCGAATGAAAAACTGTTTTTT. Looking up the rest from reference TRBV11-1 and TRBJ1-4 gives the full variable domain: EAEVAQSPRYKITEKSQAVAFWCDPISGHATLYWYRQILGQGPELLVQFQDESVVDDSQLPKDRFSAERLKGVDSTLKIQPAELGDSAMYLCASSFISNEKLFFGSGTQLSVL.

This chain links TRBV28 with TRBJ2-1; 13 positions agree with TRBD2. The CDR3 runs 17 residues. Germline CDR1 and CDR2: MDHEN and SYDVKM. Trimming at V came to 8 bases and at J to 6 bases, leaving 13 bases not matched to a gene. In DNA, the CDR3 is TGTGCCAGCCCTCCCTCCCGGACTAGCGGGAGCCTCAATGAGCAGTTCTTC. This sequence encodes CASPPSRTSGSLNEQFF.

The rearrangement uses TRBV6-1 and TRBJ2-5, with D possibly being TRBD1 (5 bases). V was trimmed by 1 base and J by 0 bases, leaving 9 bases between them. CDR3 length: 15 amino acids. CDR1 is MNHNS and CDR2 is SASEGT in the germline V gene. The CDR3: CASSEEPGNQETQYF. Written as DNA, the CDR3 is TGTGCCAGCAGTGAAGAGCCAGGGAACCAAGAGACCCAGTACTTC.

The CDR3 spells CASSLSGPDTQYF. The CDR3 DNA reads TGTGCCAGCAGCTTAAGTGGCCCAGATACGCAGTATTTT. This chain connects TRBV7-3 to TRBJ2-3; no definite D call. CDR1 and CDR2 (germline): SGHTA, FQGTGA. The CDR3 length is 13 residues. Trimming pared 1 base from V and 4 bases from J, leaving 6 bases between.

This clone was counted a single time. The chain has TRBV5-1 and TRBJ2-7; 10 bases line up with TRBD1. Trimming at V came to 4 bases and at J to 3 bases, leaving 7 bases not matched to a gene. Looked up from germline, CDR1 is SGHRS and CDR2 is YFSETQ. The CDR3 loop spans 15 amino acids. The CDR3 nucleotides are TGCGCCAGCAGCCGGACCGGGACAGGGGACTACGAGCAGTACTTC. It specifies CASSRTGTGDYEQYF.

The genes are TRBV2 and TRBJ1-1; 7 positions agree with TRBD1. Germline V gene data show CDR1 as SNHLY and CDR2 as FYNNEI. The CDR3 length is 14 residues. J was trimmed by 4 bases and V by 6 bases; bases with no gene match: 8. In DNA form, the CDR3 reads TGTGCCAGCAGCCGGGACAGTCAGACCACTGAAGCTTTCTTT. Protein product: CASSRDSQTTEAFF.

This clone was counted a single time. The rearrangement links TRBV19 to TRBJ1-2; D is undetermined. Germline V CDR1 and CDR2: LNHDA, SQIVND (reference sequence). CDR3 length: 13 amino acids. With 1 base removed from V and 7 bases from J, the gap between germline ends came to 10 bases. CDR3 sequence: CASSIGAGVGYTF. The CDR3 coding sequence is TGTGCCAGTAGTATAGGGGCCGGAGTTGGCTACACCTTC. Drawing the rest from reference TRBV19 and TRBJ1-2, the complete variable domain is DGGITQSPKYLFRKEGQNVTLSCEQNLNHDAMYWYRQDPGQGLRLIYYSQIVNDFQKGDIAEGYSVSREKKESFPLTVTSAQKNPTAFYLCASSIGAGVGYTFGSGTRLTVV.

This chain connects TRBV7-9 to TRBJ1-4, with D uncertain. The CDR3 consists of 12 residues. The germline V gene has CDR1 SEHNR and CDR2 FQNEAQ (reference sequence). The V end was cut by 5 bases, the J end by 8 bases, with 9 bases between. The CDR3 bases are TGTGCCAGCAGCCCGACGTCGGAAAAACTGTTTTTT. Encoded protein: CASSPTSEKLFF.

This clone was counted once. This rearrangement joins TRBV6-6 to TRBJ2-3, with D uncertain. Trimming left V 0 bases short and J 2 bases short, with 9 bases between. The CDR3 length is 15 residues. Germline V CDR1 and CDR2: MNHNY, SVGAGI (reference sequence). CDR3 protein: CASSYSVLITDTQYF. The CDR3, as DNA: TGTGCCAGCAGTTACTCGGTACTCATCACAGATACGCAGTATTTT.

In nucleotides, the CDR3 is TGTGCCAGCACGGGGGTTAATGAAAAACTGTTTTTT. Its protein product is CASTGVNEKLFF. The V call is TRBV2, the J call TRBJ1-4, with TRBD1 as a possible D gene (5 bases). Germline V CDR1 and CDR2: SNHLY, FYNNEI. The CDR3 consists of 12 residues. Trimming took off 7 bases at V and 4 bases at J, with 7 bases between the two ends.

CDR3 nucleotide sequence: TGTGCCTGGAGCGTTAGCGGGGGGAAGTACTTC. Protein: CAWSVSGGKYF. The genes are TRBV30 and TRBJ2-5; TRBD2 matches at 10 bases. This CDR3 is built from 11 residues. Germline CDR1 reads GTSNPN; CDR2 reads SVGIG (reference sequence). V gave up 3 bases and J gave up 12 bases; unmatched junction bases: 4. Complete variable domain (other parts from reference TRBV30 and TRBJ2-5): SQTIHQWPATLVQPVGSPLSLECTVEGTSNPNLYWYRQAAGRGLQLLFYSVGIGQISSEVPQNLSASRPQDRQFILSSKKLLLSDSGFYLCAWSVSGGKYFGPGTRLLVL.

CDR3 loop: CASSLVQGRGEQYF. For the CDR3, the DNA is TGTGCCAGCAGCTTGGTTCAGGGCAGAGGCGAGCAGTACTTC. V is TRBV5-6 and J is TRBJ2-7, with a weak D call TRBD1 (5 bases). The CDR3 has 14 amino acids. V was cut by 0 bases and J by 6 bases, with 13 bases left in between. Germline V CDR1 and CDR2: SGHDT, YYEEEE. Based on the CDR3 plus reference TRBV5-6 and TRBJ2-7, the full variable domain is DAGVTQSPTHLIKTRGQQVTLRCSPKSGHDTVSWYQQALGQGPQFIFQYYEEEERQRGNFPDRFSGHQFPNYSSELNVNALLLGDSALYLCASSLVQGRGEQYFGPGTRLTVT.

The V call is TRBV20-1, the J call TRBJ2-7; possibly TRBD2 for D (5 bases). Germline V CDR1 and CDR2: DFQATT, SNEGSKA (reference sequence). The CDR3 sequence is 11 residues long. Written as DNA, the CDR3 is TGCGGAGTTCTAACTAGTTACGAGCAGTACTTC. Its protein product is CGVLTSYEQYF.

A single count supports this clone. The CDR3 is CASSPGGYEQYF. The CDR3 DNA follows: TGTGCCAGCAGCCCCGGGGGCTACGAGCAGTACTTC. The chain combines TRBV7-9 with TRBJ2-7; perhaps TRBD2 as D (6 bases). Between the trimmed V and J ends, which lost 5 bases and 3 bases, there was a span of 8 bases. This CDR3 spans 12 amino acids. Germline V gene data show CDR1 as SEHNR and CDR2 as FQNEAQ (reference sequence).

This clone was seen a handful of times. V and J are TRBV6-1 and TRBJ2-3; 12 nucleotides agree with TRBD2. Losses at the gene ends were 5 bases for V and 4 bases for J; bases not matched to a gene: 4. This CDR3 contains 15 residues. Germline V gene lookup returns CDR1 MNHNS and CDR2 SASEGT. DNA of the CDR3: TGTGCCAGCAGTAAGACTAGCGGGGGCCCAGATACGCAGTATTTT. Protein product: CASSKTSGGPDTQYF.

The gene calls are TRBV5-1 and TRBJ2-1; 8 bases align to TRBD1. Germline values: CDR1 SGHRS, CDR2 YFSETQ. The V segment lost 1 base and the J segment 12 bases; nucleotides outside the gene matches: 3. The CDR3 covers 12 residues. CDR3 sequence: CASSLTGGGQFF. The CDR3 DNA reads as TGCGCCAGCAGCTTGACAGGGGGAGGGCAGTTCTTC. Full variable domain (outside the CDR3, taken from reference TRBV5-1 and TRBJ2-1): KAGVTQTPRYLIKTRGQQVTLSCSPISGHRSVSWYQQTPGQGLQFLFEYFSETQRNKGNFPGRFSGRQFSNSRSEMNVSTLELGDSALYLCASSLTGGGQFFGPGTRLTVL.

The V call is TRBV11-1, the J call TRBJ1-5; D might be TRBD1 (5 bases). Germline CDR1 reads SGHAT; CDR2 reads FQDESV (reference sequence). The CDR3 runs 13 residues. The germline V and J ends were trimmed by 3 bases and 7 bases, with 10 bases remaining between them. The CDR3 DNA is TGTGCCAGCAGCTTTGACCAGGGCCAGCCCCAGCATTTT. Its translation: CASSFDQGQPQHF. Variable domain in full (rest from reference TRBV11-1 and TRBJ1-5): EAEVAQSPRYKITEKSQAVAFWCDPISGHATLYWYRQILGQGPELLVQFQDESVVDDSQLPKDRFSAERLKGVDSTLKIQPAELGDSAMYLCASSFDQGQPQHFGDGTRLSIL.

The gene calls are TRBV7-2 and TRBJ2-1, with 11 nucleotides matching TRBD2. There are 15 residues in the CDR3. In germline, CDR1 is SGHTA, CDR2 FQGNSA. J gave up 9 bases and V 4 bases, and 8 bases lay outside the gene matches. The CDR3: CASSWGSGTSGEQFF. The CDR3 DNA reads as TGTGCCAGCAGCTGGGGATCCGGGACTAGCGGTGAGCAGTTCTTC.

In its sample, this clone was seen a few times. The CDR3: CASSPLGADYGYTF. The CDR3 DNA follows: TGTGCCAGCTCCCCCTTGGGGGCGGACTATGGCTACACCTTC. The chain combines TRBV18 with TRBJ1-2, with a weak D call TRBD1 (6 bases). Trimming removed 6 bases from V and 3 bases from J, with 14 bases in between. Germline loops: CDR1 KGHSH, CDR2 LQKENI. This CDR3 has 14 residues. Full variable domain (outside the CDR3, taken from reference TRBV18 and TRBJ1-2): NAGVMQNPRHLVRRRGQEARLRCSPMKGHSHVYWYRQLPEEGLKFMVYLQKENIIDESGMPKERFSAEFPKEGPSILRIQQVVRGDSAAYFCASSPLGADYGYTFGSGTRLTVV.

The chain is built from TRBV28 and TRBJ2-2; unclear D gene. Trimming removed 6 bases from V and 6 bases from J, with 8 bases in between. Germline V CDR1 and CDR2: MDHEN, SYDVKM. The CDR3 extends over 12 amino acids. The chain's CDR3 is CASRYQAGELFF. The CDR3 DNA sequence: TGTGCCAGCAGATACCAAGCCGGGGAGCTGTTTTTT.

The chain recombines TRBV6-6 with TRBJ1-5; TRBD1 might be the D (5 bases). V dropped 4 bases and J dropped 5 bases, with 12 bases sitting between them. This CDR3 region has 14 residues. Germline CDR1 and CDR2: MNHNY and SVGAGI (reference sequence). The CDR3 protein is CASSFLDIDQPQHF. Here the CDR3 DNA reads TGTGCCAGCAGTTTCCTGGACATAGATCAGCCCCAGCATTTT.